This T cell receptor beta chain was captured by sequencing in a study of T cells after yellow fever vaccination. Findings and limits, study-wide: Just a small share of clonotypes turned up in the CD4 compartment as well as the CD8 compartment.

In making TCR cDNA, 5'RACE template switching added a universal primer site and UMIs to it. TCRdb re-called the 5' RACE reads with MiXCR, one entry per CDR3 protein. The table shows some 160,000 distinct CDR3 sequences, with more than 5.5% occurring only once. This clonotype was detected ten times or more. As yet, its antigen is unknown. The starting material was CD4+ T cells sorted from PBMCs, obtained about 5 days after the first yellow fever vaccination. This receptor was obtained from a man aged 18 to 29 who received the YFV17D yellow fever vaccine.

CDR3 sequence reads: CASSQDPAGRVQYF. The CDR3 DNA reads TGTGCCAGCAGCCAGGATCCCGCGGGGAGGGTCCAGTACTTC. The chain is built from TRBV5-6 and TRBJ2-5; 7 bases map to TRBD2. J gave up 10 bases and V 4 bases, and 13 bases lay outside the gene matches. CDR1 is SGHDT and CDR2 is YYEEEE in the germline V gene. The CDR3 is made up of 14 amino acids.